Each of the 24 T cell receptor beta chains below was sequenced from the same sample in a study of beta chain features in type 1 diabetes. Reverse transcribing all isolated RNA meant expressed TCRB transcripts were sequenced. Data came from immunoSEQ multiplex PCR; TCRdb stores just in-frame clones and leaves some out. Of under 300,000 clones detected, less than 35% appear once; the ten largest clones hold approximately 4%. The sample was central memory CD4+ T cells from blood. These receptors were taken from a man younger than 45 in good health.

The sample holds a few counts of this clone. The CDR3 spells CASTLSPGVGTQYF. The CDR3, as DNA: TGTGCCAGCACCCTTTCCCCGGGGGTAGGTACGCAGTATTTT. The chain has TRBV27 and TRBJ2-3, with D tentatively TRBD2 (6 bases). Deletions cut 7 bases from V and 8 bases from J, with 19 bases between. This CDR3 has 14 residues. Germline CDR1 MNHEY, CDR2 SMNVEV (reference sequence).

Only a few counts were recorded for this clone. The chain's CDR3 is CASSPGRTANVLTF. The CDR3 region has the DNA TGTGCCAGCAGCCCCGGGAGGACAGCCAACGTCCTGACTTTC. This chain links TRBV7-2 with TRBJ2-6, with 7 bases fitting TRBD2. The CDR3 is 14 amino acids. Germline V lookup: CDR1 SGHTA, CDR2 FQGNSA. Trimming at V came to 5 bases and at J to 7 bases, leaving 5 bases not matched to a gene.

This clone was seen only a few times. This rearrangement joins TRBV28 to TRBJ2-3; TRBD1 might be the D (6 bases). The V and J ends lost 6 bases and 2 bases respectively, with 15 bases between them. This CDR3 has 15 residues. Germline CDR1 MDHEN, CDR2 SYDVKM. The chain's CDR3 is CASSRPGQDTDTQYF. CDR3 nucleotide sequence: TGTGCCAGCAGCCGGCCGGGACAAGACACAGATACGCAGTATTTT.

CDR3 bases: TGTGCCACACAGGGGCAGGGGTCTACTATGAACACTGAAGCTTTCTTT. Amino acid sequence: CATQGQGSTMNTEAFF. The chain uses TRBV10-3 and TRBJ1-1; TRBD1 matches at 7 bases. Per the germline V gene, CDR1 is ENHRY and CDR2 is SYGVKD. The ends lost 10 bases at V and 0 bases at J; junction bases unmatched: 14. The CDR3 loop spans 16 amino acids.

The chain combines TRBV5-6 with TRBJ2-7, with a weak D call TRBD2 (6 bases). Germline lookup yields CDR1 SGHDT and CDR2 YYEEEE. The CDR3 consists of 16 residues. V was shortened by 3 bases and J by 3 bases, with 19 bases between the two germline ends. CDR3 region: CASSWGLPEGHYEQYF. CDR3 nucleotides: TGTGCCAGCAGCTGGGGACTGCCGGAGGGTCACTACGAGCAGTACTTC.

This rearrangement joins TRBV7-2 to TRBJ2-3; TRBD2 matches 13 bases. Germline lookup yields CDR1 SGHTA and CDR2 FQGNSA. V was clipped by 4 bases and J by 8 bases; unmatched bases: 9. This CDR3 has 16 amino acids. The CDR3 loop is CASSSGLAGEGGTQYF. The DNA for the CDR3 is TGTGCCAGCAGCTCCGGACTAGCGGGAGAGGGAGGTACGCAGTATTTT.

V gene TRBV30 combines with J gene TRBJ2-1; D gene ambiguous. Germline CDR1 is GTSNPN and CDR2 is SVGIG (reference sequence). V dropped 3 bases and J dropped 16 bases, with 19 bases sitting between them. This CDR3 spans 12 amino acids. The CDR3 protein is CAWSLTSRDFFF. The CDR3, as DNA: TGTGCCTGGAGCTTAACGAGTAGGGATTTTTTCTTC.

CDR3 residues: CASSLASSGEQFF. The CDR3 nucleotides read TGCGCCAGCAGCTTGGCCAGTAGCGGGGAGCAGTTCTTC. The rearrangement links TRBV5-1 to TRBJ2-1; 7 nucleotides line up with TRBD2. Germline trimming cut 0 bases from V and 10 bases from J; bases unmatched to any gene: 4. The germline CDR1 and CDR2 sequences are SGHRS and YFSETQ. The CDR3 is made up of 13 amino acids.

The chain combines TRBV20-1 with TRBJ1-2; unclear D gene. The V gene lost 7 bases and the J gene lost 1 base, with 7 bases spanning the gap. Per germline, CDR1 DFQATT and CDR2 SNEGSKA (reference sequence). CDR3 length equals 11 residues. The CDR3: CSGGSNYGYTF. CDR3 DNA: TGCAGTGGTGGCAGTAACTATGGCTACACCTTC.

Only a few counts were recorded for this clone. V gene TRBV29-1 combines with J gene TRBJ1-1; D call uncertain. The CDR3 is 13 amino acids. Germline V lookup: CDR1 SQVTM, CDR2 ANQGSEA. The V gene lost 2 bases and the J gene lost 0 bases, with 7 bases spanning the gap. CDR3 sequence: CSVEIGMNTEAFF. The CDR3 nucleotides are TGCAGCGTTGAAATAGGGATGAACACTGAAGCTTTCTTT.

This clone was recorded at least ten times. This chain joins TRBV19 and TRBJ2-5, with a tentative D call TRBD2 (5 bases). The CDR3 extends over 14 amino acids. V was cut by 6 bases and J by 4 bases, with 15 bases left in between. Germline V gene data show CDR1 as LNHDA and CDR2 as SQIVND (reference sequence). For the CDR3, the DNA is TGTGCCAGTAGCACTACTAGGCAGGTAGAGACCCAGTACTTC. This sequence encodes CASSTTRQVETQYF. Full variable domain (missing parts from reference TRBV19 and TRBJ2-5): DGGITQSPKYLFRKEGQNVTLSCEQNLNHDAMYWYRQDPGQGLRLIYYSQIVNDFQKGDIAEGYSVSREKKESFPLTVTSAQKNPTAFYLCASSTTRQVETQYFGPGTRLLVL.

This clone came up once. The V call is TRBV5-1, the J call TRBJ2-1; no definite D call. Trimming left V 0 bases short and J 10 bases short, with 8 bases between. Germline CDR1 and CDR2: SGHRS and YFSETQ. The CDR3 is 12 amino acids. CDR3 residues: CASSLGAAEQFF. For the CDR3, the DNA is TGCGCCAGCAGCTTGGGGGCGGCCGAGCAGTTCTTC. Filled out from reference TRBV5-1 and TRBJ2-1, the complete variable domain reads KAGVTQTPRYLIKTRGQQVTLSCSPISGHRSVSWYQQTPGQGLQFLFEYFSETQRNKGNFPGRFSGRQFSNSRSEMNVSTLELGDSALYLCASSLGAAEQFFGPGTRLTVL.

A few counts support this clone. The chain employs TRBV4-3 and TRBJ2-1; 10 positions agree with TRBD2. CDR3 length equals 17 residues. Germline values: CDR1 LGHNA, CDR2 YSLEER. V was clipped by 0 bases and J by 6 bases; unmatched bases: 8. Here the CDR3 reads CASSQDRGSGRRNEQFF. CDR3 DNA: TGCGCCAGCAGCCAAGATCGAGGTAGCGGGAGGCGCAATGAGCAGTTCTTC.

This clone was seen only a few times. The gene calls are TRBV7-9 and TRBJ2-3; D is undetermined. V was cut by 1 base and J by 3 bases, with 5 bases left in between. Per germline, CDR1 SEHNR and CDR2 FQNEAQ (reference sequence). This CDR3 region has 13 residues. CDR3 nucleotides: TGTGCCAGCAGCTTAGAAAGAACAGATACGCAGTATTTT. Encoded protein: CASSLERTDTQYF.

This clone has a handful of counts. The chain combines TRBV2 with TRBJ1-5; D ambiguous. V lost 1 base and J 7 bases, leaving 14 bases between the germline ends. CDR1 is SNHLY and CDR2 is FYNNEI in the germline V gene. This CDR3 comprises 15 residues. CDR3 residues: CASSEGRSIGQPQHF. The CDR3 coding sequence is TGTGCCAGCAGTGAAGGGAGGTCGATCGGACAGCCCCAGCATTTT.

The chain uses TRBV25-1 and TRBJ2-1; the match to TRBD1 covers 9 bases. J was trimmed by 7 bases and V by 2 bases; bases with no gene match: 9. CDR3 length equals 16 residues. Germline lookup yields CDR1 MGHDK and CDR2 SYGVNS. The CDR3 nucleotides are TGTGCCAGCAGTGAACCACAAGGACAGGGGTTTAATGAGCAGTTCTTC. Encoded protein: CASSEPQGQGFNEQFF.

The chain recombines TRBV15 with TRBJ1-1, with 7 bases fitting TRBD1. CDR3 length: 13 residues. The germline V gene has CDR1 LNHNV and CDR2 YYDKDF (reference sequence). V lost 5 bases to trimming and J lost 7 bases; unmatched junction nucleotides: 7. The DNA of the CDR3 is TGTGCCACCAGCGCTCGTAGGGACAGTGAAGCTTTCTTT. It is translated as CATSARRDSEAFF.

This chain connects TRBV18 to TRBJ2-7; a weak D match, TRBD1 (5 bases). CDR1 and CDR2 (germline): KGHSH, LQKENI. V dropped 2 bases and J dropped 2 bases, with 10 bases sitting between them. CDR3 length: 14 amino acids. CDR3 sequence (DNA): TGTGCCAGCTCACCAGACAGCTTACCCTACGAGCAGTACTTC. Protein sequence: CASSPDSLPYEQYF.

This clone was counted a few times. The chain recombines TRBV7-9 with TRBJ1-3, with D maybe TRBD1 (6 bases). The CDR3 length is 15 residues. Trimming took 5 bases from V and 0 from J, leaving 11 bases between them. CDR1 is SEHNR and CDR2 is FQNEAQ in the germline V gene (reference sequence). The CDR3: CASSPTGSSGNTIYF. As DNA, the CDR3 is TGTGCCAGCAGCCCCACAGGGAGCTCTGGAAACACCATATATTTT.

V is TRBV4-1 and J is TRBJ2-2; D uncertain. The CDR3 loop spans 16 amino acids. V shed 1 base and J shed 4 bases, with 13 bases lying between them. Germline assignment: CDR1 MGHRA and CDR2 YSYEKL. CDR3 amino acids: CASSQGYSLGTGELFF. As DNA, the CDR3 is TGCGCCAGCAGCCAAGGCTACAGCCTCGGCACCGGGGAGCTGTTTTTT.

This sequence joins TRBV2 and TRBJ2-5; the match to TRBD2 covers 12 bases. The CDR3 is made up of 17 amino acids. CDR1 is SNHLY and CDR2 is FYNNEI in the germline V gene. The V segment lost 9 bases and the J segment 5 bases; nucleotides outside the gene matches: 16. In nucleotides, the CDR3 is TGTGCCAGTCGAGCGGCTAGCGGGGGGGCCGGTCGGGAGACCCAGTACTTC. This translates into CASRAASGGAGRETQYF.

This clone was seen ten or more times. CDR3 nucleotides: TGTGCCAGCGCCGGGACAGACAATCAGCCCCAGCATTTT. The encoded protein is CASAGTDNQPQHF. The rearrangement links TRBV2 to TRBJ1-5, with TRBD1 identical over 7 bases. CDR1 and CDR2 (germline): SNHLY, FYNNEI. After removal of 8 bases from V and 3 bases from J, the junction contained 4 bases not matched to a gene. The CDR3 extends over 13 amino acids.

This clone has only one observation. The chain carries TRBV18 and TRBJ2-5; D may be TRBD1 (5 bases). CDR1 is KGHSH and CDR2 is LQKENI in the germline V gene. This CDR3 has 14 residues. V lost 0 bases and J lost 3, with 8 bases in between. CDR3 nucleotide sequence: TGTGCCAGCTCACCACCTGACAGAAAAGAGACCCAGTACTTC. Translation: CASSPPDRKETQYF. Full variable domain (remainder filled in from reference TRBV18 and TRBJ2-5): NAGVMQNPRHLVRRRGQEARLRCSPMKGHSHVYWYRQLPEEGLKFMVYLQKENIIDESGMPKERFSAEFPKEGPSILRIQQVVRGDSAAYFCASSPPDRKETQYFGPGTRLLVL.

A few counts support this clone. In DNA form, the CDR3 reads TGCGCCAGCAGCTTGGCTGCTTTTTCGGGAGATGAGCAGTTCTTC. Encoded protein: CASSLAAFSGDEQFF. The chain recombines TRBV5-1 with TRBJ2-1; weak D call: TRBD2 (6 bases). This CDR3 comprises 15 residues. Trimming shortened V by 0 bases and J by 8 bases, and 15 bases separated the two germline ends. Looked up from germline, CDR1 is SGHRS and CDR2 is YFSETQ.